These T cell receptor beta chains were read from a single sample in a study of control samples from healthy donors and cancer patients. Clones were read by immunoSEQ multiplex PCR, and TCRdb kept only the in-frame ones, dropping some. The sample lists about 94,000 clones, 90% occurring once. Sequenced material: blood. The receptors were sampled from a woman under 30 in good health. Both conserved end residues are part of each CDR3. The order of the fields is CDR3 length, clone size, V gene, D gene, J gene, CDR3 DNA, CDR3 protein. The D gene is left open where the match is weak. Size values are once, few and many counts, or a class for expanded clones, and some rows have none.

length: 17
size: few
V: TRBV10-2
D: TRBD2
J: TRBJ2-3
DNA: TGCGCCAGCAGTGAGCCCTTACTAGCGTCGAGCACAGATACGCAGTATTTT
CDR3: CASSEPLLASSTDTQYF

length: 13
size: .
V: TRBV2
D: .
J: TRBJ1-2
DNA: TGTGCCAGCAGTGAGGTTGGGGGAAGTGGCTACACCTTC
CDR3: CASSEVGGSGYTF

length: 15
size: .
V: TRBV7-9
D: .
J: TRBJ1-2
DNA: TGTGCCAGCAGCCAGATAAGGACGTCCTCCTATGGCTACACCTTC
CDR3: CASSQIRTSSYGYTF

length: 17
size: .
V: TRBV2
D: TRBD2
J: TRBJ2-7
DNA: TGTGCCAGCAGGAGAGGACTAGCGGGGACGGTTAGCTACGAGCAGTACTTC
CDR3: CASRRGLAGTVSYEQYF

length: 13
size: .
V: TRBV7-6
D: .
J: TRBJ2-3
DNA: TGTGCCAGCAGCTTTGGTTCGGTAGATACGCAGTATTTT
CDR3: CASSFGSVDTQYF

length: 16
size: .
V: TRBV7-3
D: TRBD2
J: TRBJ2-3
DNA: TGTGCCAGCAGCGACTTAGCGGGGGGGGCCACAGATACGCAGTATTTT
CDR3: CASSDLAGGATDTQYF

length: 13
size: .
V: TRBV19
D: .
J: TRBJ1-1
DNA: TGTGCCAGTATATCCGGGCAAGTCACTGAAGCTTTCTTT
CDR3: CASISGQVTEAFF

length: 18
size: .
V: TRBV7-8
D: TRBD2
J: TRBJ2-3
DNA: TGTGCCAGCAGCTTAAATAGCGGGGGGCGCGCTAGCACAGATACGCAGTATTTT
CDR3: CASSLNSGGRASTDTQYF

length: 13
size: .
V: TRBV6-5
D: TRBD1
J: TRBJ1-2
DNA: TGTGCCAGCAGAACATCGAGGGGGCGTGGCTACACCTTC
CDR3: CASRTSRGRGYTF

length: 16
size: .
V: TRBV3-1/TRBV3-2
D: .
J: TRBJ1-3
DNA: TGTGCCAGCAGCCAATCTGGGGGGGTGGCTGGAAACACCATATATTTT
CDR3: CASSQSGGVAGNTIYF

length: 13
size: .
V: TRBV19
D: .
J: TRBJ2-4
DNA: TGTGCCAGTATAGCCAGGGAGGAAAACATTCAGTACTTC
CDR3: CASIAREENIQYF

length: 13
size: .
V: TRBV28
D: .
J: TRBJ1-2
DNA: TGTGCCAGCAGTGAACCAGGGGTCGAGGGCTACACCTTC
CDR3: CASSEPGVEGYTF

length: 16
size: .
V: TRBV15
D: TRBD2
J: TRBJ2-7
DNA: TGTGCCACCAGCAGAGATGGGGGGGGAAGCTCCTACGAGCAGTACTTC
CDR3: CATSRDGGGSSYEQYF

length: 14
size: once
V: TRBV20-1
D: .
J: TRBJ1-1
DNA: TGCAGTGCTAGTAAGGCGGCGATGAACACTGAAGCTTTCTTT
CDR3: CSASKAAMNTEAFF